This entry describes one TCR beta chain. Its antigen is still unknown. The data derive from a study of T cell responses to AZD1222 COVID-19 vaccine. Findings and limits, study-wide: As reported, nearly half of all spike-specific TCRs target variant regions that are unmutated. At 160-218 and 743-854, vaccine-associated CD4 TCRs were dominant, and they spanned spike.

Method: immunoSEQ multiplex PCR; TCRdb's copy keeps in-frame clones and lacks some. The sample holds more than 150,000 clones; about 90% are singletons and the top ten take approximately 1.3%. The CDR3 consists of 13 residues. The junction had 4 bases not matched to a gene; V was cut back by 6 bases and J by 3 bases. This sequence joins TRBV12-3 or TRBV12-4 and TRBJ1-2; TRBD1 matches at 7 bases. This sequence was found in an adult who received the AZD1222 COVID-19 vaccine. The input for sequencing was peripheral blood, taken 28 days after the second AZD1222 dose. In nucleotides, the CDR3 is TGTGCCAGCAGGGAAACAGGGGACTATGGCTACACCTTC. This codes for CASRETGDYGYTF.